The 7 T cell receptor beta chains in this list originate from one sample, sequenced in a study of blood T cell repertoires in COVID-19. Using immunoSEQ multiplex PCR, the repertoire was profiled, and TCRdb retains in-frame clones only, with some absent. The table includes under 200,000 clones, 60% to 85% detected once. The specimen sequenced was peripheral blood. The receptors shown here come from a man between 60 and 70 years old with acute or convalescent COVID-19.

V is TRBV2 and J is TRBJ2-2, with D uncertain. CDR1 SNHLY and CDR2 FYNNEI come from the germline V gene. V dropped 7 bases and J dropped 7 bases, with 13 bases sitting between them. The CDR3 contains 13 residues. The DNA of the CDR3 is TGTGCCAGCAAGTGGGCAGCAAACGGGGAGCTGTTTTTT. This sequence encodes CASKWAANGELFF.

The table lists this clone with a few counts. This chain joins TRBV6-6 and TRBJ2-6; D gene uncertain. From germline, CDR1 is MNHNY and CDR2 SVGAGI (reference sequence). This CDR3 is built from 19 residues. Deletions cut 5 bases from V and 0 bases from J, with 20 bases between. The CDR3 DNA sequence: TGTGCCAGCAGTCCCACCTATGTGACATCCTCCTCTGGGGCCAACGTCCTGACTTTC. Amino acids: CASSPTYVTSSSGANVLTF.

This chain joins TRBV7-2 and TRBJ2-5; 12 bases align to TRBD2. This CDR3 is 15 amino acids long. The J segment lost 4 bases and the V segment lost 5 bases, leaving 5 bases of the junction unmatched. Germline V CDR1 and CDR2: SGHTA, FQGNSA. This chain's CDR3 is CASSDSSGGGETQYF. Written as DNA, the CDR3 is TGTGCCAGCAGCGACTCTAGCGGGGGGGGAGAGACCCAGTACTTC.

The chain couples TRBV14 to TRBJ2-1; 9 nucleotides match TRBD2. This CDR3 is built from 15 residues. Germline V gene data show CDR1 as SGHDN and CDR2 as FVKESK. V was clipped by 1 base and J by 6 bases; unmatched bases: 4. The CDR3 region has the DNA TGTGCCAGCAGCCAAGTAAGCGGGGGGCCCAATGAGCAGTTCTTC. Translated: CASSQVSGGPNEQFF.

The sample holds one count of this clone. In DNA form, the CDR3 reads TGTGCCAGCAGTGAGGGGCAGGGGGCCTACAATGAGCAGTTCTTC. Its protein product is CASSEGQGAYNEQFF. The chain links TRBV25-1 to TRBJ2-1; 7 bases align to TRBD1. The CDR3 totals 15 residues. J gave up 2 bases and V 3 bases, and 4 bases lay outside the gene matches. CDR1 is MGHDK and CDR2 is SYGVNS in the germline V gene.

The J gene is TRBJ2-7, the V gene TRBV6-6; TRBD2 aligns across 7 bases. The CDR3 loop spans 15 amino acids. V lost 2 bases to trimming and J lost 1 base; unmatched junction nucleotides: 5. CDR1 is MNHNY and CDR2 is SVGAGI in the germline V gene (reference sequence). The CDR3 sequence: CASSYSGTASYEQYF. CDR3 nucleotide sequence: TGTGCCAGCAGTTACAGCGGGACGGCTTCCTACGAGCAGTACTTC.

The chain uses TRBV29-1 and TRBJ2-2; weak D call: TRBD1 (5 bases). Germline CDR1 is SQVTM and CDR2 is ANQGSEA. CDR3 size: 13 residues. The germline V and J ends were trimmed by 4 bases and 4 bases, with 10 bases remaining between them. Here the CDR3 reads CSVGSGPTGELFF. The CDR3 DNA reads as TGCAGCGTTGGGTCAGGGCCCACCGGGGAGCTGTTTTTT.